Below are 20 T cell receptor beta chains sequenced from a single sample in a study of spatial heterogeneity in lung cancer (dated 2019 in TCRdb). In the paper's terms, the time point label means: sample taken at primary tumor resection. Libraries were built with 5' RACE. The sequencing machine was a NextSeq 500. Through fastp at Q25 and MiXCR, TCRdb rebuilt clones from the public reads, retaining in-frame beta chains. Every distinct CDR3 protein forms one entry, paired with its most common genes and DNA. The sample yields about 23,000 distinct CDR3 sequences; about 4.3% were counted once. Under 6.5% of the sample rests with the top ten. The sequencing used PBMCs, collected at surgery. Receptor source: a male donor with early-stage non-small cell lung cancer.

The table lists this clonotype with many counts. The chain is built from TRBV28 and TRBJ2-6, with TRBD2 matching 7 bases. V was clipped by 2 bases and J by 3 bases; unmatched bases: 4. This CDR3 contains 16 residues. Looked up from germline, CDR1 is MDHEN and CDR2 is SYDVKM. The CDR3 spells CASSLRREGGANVLTF. CDR3 in DNA: TGTGCCAGCAGTTTAAGGAGGGAGGGTGGGGCCAACGTCCTGACTTTC.

This clonotype was seen many times. CDR3 nucleotides: TGTGCCAGCAGTTTTGCAGGCCAAAACCAAGAGACCCAGTACTTC. It specifies CASSFAGQNQETQYF. The V and J genes are TRBV28 and TRBJ2-5; D is unclear. V gave up 3 bases and J gave up 0 bases, with 11 bases separating them. In germline, CDR1 is MDHEN, CDR2 SYDVKM. The CDR3 covers 15 residues.

The sample holds many counts of this clonotype. The chain is built from TRBV6-5 and TRBJ2-7, with 8 bases that match TRBD1. Germline V lookup: CDR1 MNHEY, CDR2 SVGAGI. V lost 5 bases and J lost 5; bases outside the gene matches: 14. This CDR3 contains 16 residues. CDR3 nucleotides: TGTGCCAGCAGTCCCACTACAGGGGGAAACTTCAACGAGCAGTACTTC. Its protein product is CASSPTTGGNFNEQYF.

This clonotype was seen repeatedly, ten times or more. The chain uses TRBV6-2 or TRBV6-3 and TRBJ1-5, with D unresolved. V lost 4 bases, J lost 4 bases, and 5 bases lay in between. CDR3 length: 12 residues. Germline V gene sequence: CDR1 MNHEY, CDR2 SVGEGT. CDR3 coding DNA: TGTGCCAGCAGTTTACAGAATCAGCCCCAGCATTTT. It is translated as CASSLQNQPQHF.

Many counts were recorded for this clonotype. The rearrangement joins TRBV11-2 to TRBJ2-1, with 8 bases fitting TRBD2. The ends lost 5 bases at V and 14 bases at J; junction bases unmatched: 5. This CDR3 region has 11 residues. Germline assignment: CDR1 SGHAT and CDR2 FQNNGV. CDR3 nucleotide sequence: TGTGCCAGCAGCCGCGGGACTAGGAAGTTCTTC. Amino acids: CASSRGTRKFF. Combining the CDR3 with reference TRBV11-2 and TRBJ2-1 gives the whole variable domain EAGVAQSPRYKIIEKRQSVAFWCNPISGHATLYWYQQILGQGPKLLIQFQNNGVVDDSQLPKDRFSAERLKGVDSTLKIQPAKLEDSAVYLCASSRGTRKFFGPGTRLTVL.

This clonotype was found many times. The chain carries TRBV7-2 and TRBJ2-5; 11 nucleotides line up with TRBD1. V was pared by 4 bases and J by 5 bases, with 6 bases of the junction left unmatched. Germline lookup yields CDR1 SGHTA and CDR2 FQGNSA. This CDR3 comprises 15 residues. The CDR3 region is CASSSPDRGQETQYF. The CDR3 region has the DNA TGTGCCAGCAGCTCCCCGGACAGGGGGCAGGAGACCCAGTACTTC.

Ten or more counts support this clonotype. This chain connects TRBV13 to TRBJ2-7, with D possibly TRBD2 on 5 matching bases. Germline lookup yields CDR1 PRHDT and CDR2 FYEKMQ (reference sequence). This CDR3 comprises 14 residues. V dropped 3 bases and J dropped 3 bases, with 12 bases sitting between them. The CDR3 DNA is TGTGCCAGCAGCTTCTCCGGGATCAGCTACGAGCAGTACTTC. Its translation is CASSFSGISYEQYF.

The rearrangement links TRBV6-5 to TRBJ2-7; D is unresolved. Trimming took off 6 bases at V and 3 bases at J, with 18 bases between the two ends. The length of the CDR3 is 15 residues. CDR1 is MNHEY and CDR2 is SVGAGI in the germline V gene. In DNA form, the CDR3 reads TGTGCCAGCAGGAGATCCGAACACCTCAACTACGAGCAGTACTTC. It encodes CASRRSEHLNYEQYF.

This clonotype was counted ten times or more. This CDR3 is CASSLTYQETQYF. CDR3 nucleotide sequence: TGTGCCAGCAGCTTGACGTACCAAGAGACCCAGTACTTC. The genes are TRBV11-1 and TRBJ2-5; D is unresolved. This CDR3 is 13 amino acids long. The V end was cut by 3 bases, the J end by 0 bases, with 5 bases between. In germline, CDR1 is SGHAT, CDR2 FQDESV (reference sequence).

This clonotype was recorded at least ten times. V and J are TRBV7-7 and TRBJ2-7; TRBD1 aligns across 7 bases. This CDR3 region has 13 residues. Germline loops: CDR1 SSHAT, CDR2 FNYEAQ (reference sequence). Losses at the gene ends were 5 bases for V and 4 bases for J; bases not matched to a gene: 5. The CDR3 loop reads CASSRGQEYEQYF. CDR3 DNA: TGTGCCAGCAGCCGAGGACAGGAGTACGAGCAGTACTTC.

This clonotype was recorded many times. The V gene is TRBV7-2, the J gene TRBJ2-2; 8 positions match TRBD1. This CDR3 has 17 residues. Losses at the gene ends were 1 base for V and 4 bases for J; bases not matched to a gene: 8. Looked up from germline, CDR1 is SGHTA and CDR2 is FQGNSA. CDR3 loop: CASSLVRQGASTGELFF. The CDR3 DNA is TGTGCCAGCAGCTTAGTCAGGCAGGGGGCGAGCACCGGGGAGCTGTTTTTT.

This clonotype was recorded at least ten times. This chain joins TRBV7-3 and TRBJ2-3; D ambiguous. Trimming pared 5 bases from V and 4 bases from J, leaving 13 bases between. Germline lookup yields CDR1 SGHTA and CDR2 FQGTGA. The CDR3 sequence is 14 residues long. The CDR3 nucleotides read TGTGCCAGCAGCCCTCGTCGAGGCGCAGATACGCAGTATTTT. This codes for CASSPRRGADTQYF.

The sample holds many counts of this clonotype. The V call is TRBV27, the J call TRBJ1-5; D is undetermined. CDR1 and CDR2 from the germline V gene are MNHEY and SMNVEV (reference sequence). The CDR3 has 15 residues. V lost 0 bases to trimming and J lost 4 bases, with 10 bases between them. This chain's CDR3 is CASSLSAVGNQPQHF. CDR3 nucleotide sequence: TGTGCCAGCAGTTTATCGGCCGTAGGGAATCAGCCCCAGCATTTT.

The chain joins TRBV19 to TRBJ2-5; 8 nucleotides match TRBD2. This CDR3 contains 16 residues. With V trimmed by 5 bases and J by 2 bases, 10 bases remained unmatched. The germline CDR1 and CDR2 sequences are LNHDA and SQIVND (reference sequence). The CDR3 DNA reads TGTGCCAGTAGTGGTGTGGGAGCGGGGGAGCAAGAGACCCAGTACTTC. Amino acid sequence: CASSGVGAGEQETQYF.

There are many counts of this clonotype. V gene TRBV5-1 combines with J gene TRBJ2-6, with 7 nucleotides matching TRBD1. From germline, CDR1 is SGHRS and CDR2 YFSETQ. The length of the CDR3 is 16 residues. V dropped 6 bases and J dropped 0; count of bases not matched to a gene: 6. The CDR3 spells CASTPGQSSGANVLTF. The CDR3 nucleotides are TGCGCCAGCACCCCGGGACAGAGCTCTGGGGCCAACGTCCTGACTTTC. Based on the CDR3 plus reference TRBV5-1 and TRBJ2-6, the full variable domain is KAGVTQTPRYLIKTRGQQVTLSCSPISGHRSVSWYQQTPGQGLQFLFEYFSETQRNKGNFPGRFSGRQFSNSRSEMNVSTLELGDSALYLCASTPGQSSGANVLTFGAGSRLTVL.

This clonotype qualifies as medium-sized. The V call is TRBV7-9, the J call TRBJ1-6; TRBD1 might be the D (6 bases). The germline CDR1 and CDR2 sequences are SEHNR and FQNEAQ (reference sequence). This CDR3 has 15 amino acids. Trimming shortened V by 5 bases and J by 7 bases, and 15 bases separated the two germline ends. The CDR3 protein is CASSPRQGRNSPLHF. CDR3 nucleotides: TGTGCCAGCAGCCCACGGCAGGGGCGGAATTCACCCCTCCACTTT.

This clonotype is labeled medium-sized. V gene TRBV11-2 combines with J gene TRBJ1-4; a weak D match, TRBD1 (6 bases). The CDR3 spans 14 residues. Trimming left V 3 bases short and J 10 bases short, with 15 bases between. Germline loops: CDR1 SGHAT, CDR2 FQNNGV. CDR3 nucleotides: TGTGCCAGCAGCTTCACAGGGCTCCGAGGAAAACTGTTTTTT. This encodes CASSFTGLRGKLFF.

This clonotype was observed at least ten times. V is TRBV12-3 or TRBV12-4 and J is TRBJ1-1, with D uncertain. Trimming removed 0 bases from V and 10 bases from J, with 12 bases in between. The CDR3 covers 13 residues. DNA for the CDR3: TGTGCCAGCAGTTTAGCGCATAAGGCATCAGCTTTCTTT. It codes for CASSLAHKASAFF.

This clonotype has ten or more counts. The CDR3 spells CASEVNYGYTF. CDR3 DNA: TGTGCCAGCGAGGTGAACTATGGCTACACCTTC. The chain uses TRBV2 and TRBJ1-2; no clear D gene. The V end lost 8 bases, the J end lost 2 bases, and 6 bases lay between the germline ends. This CDR3 comprises 11 residues. Germline values: CDR1 SNHLY, CDR2 FYNNEI.

There are many counts of this clonotype. This chain connects TRBV2 to TRBJ2-1; 9 positions match TRBD2. This CDR3 spans 14 amino acids. The J segment lost 9 bases and the V segment lost 6 bases, leaving 9 bases of the junction unmatched. The germline V gene has CDR1 SNHLY and CDR2 FYNNEI. Here the CDR3 DNA reads TGTGCCAGCAGAGGGGCTAGCGGGAAGGGTGAGCAGTTCTTC. It yields the protein CASRGASGKGEQFF.